The 27 T cell receptor beta chains below all came from one sample that was sequenced in a study of technical replicates of blood from a handful of donors. Repertoires were generated with immunoSEQ multiplex PCR, while TCRdb's copy carries only in-frame clones and drops some. The sample carries tens of thousands of clones, almost 99% recorded once. The sequencing sample was made of T cells isolated from PBMCs. These receptors were collected from a human donor in good health.

The chain has TRBV5-5 and TRBJ1-1, with D hard to call. The CDR3 spans 12 residues. The V gene lost 4 bases and the J gene lost 4 bases, with 8 bases spanning the gap. The germline V gene encodes CDR1 SGHKS and CDR2 YYEKEE (reference sequence). CDR3 in DNA: TGTGCCAGCAGCCAATTGGCCACTGAAGCTTTCTTT. This sequence encodes CASSQLATEAFF.

The chain employs TRBV19 and TRBJ1-2, with 8 bases identical to TRBD1. In germline, CDR1 is LNHDA, CDR2 SQIVND (reference sequence). The ends lost 4 bases at V and 0 bases at J; junction bases unmatched: 4. This CDR3 comprises 15 residues. The CDR3 loop is CASSTADRANYGYTF. DNA for the CDR3: TGTGCCAGTAGTACGGCGGACAGGGCTAACTATGGCTACACCTTC.

The rearrangement joins TRBV4-2 to TRBJ2-5; 9 bases align to TRBD2. Germline-derived CDR1 and CDR2 are LGHNA and YNFKEQ. The CDR3 sequence is 18 residues long. The ends lost 5 bases at V and 4 bases at J; junction bases unmatched: 17. In nucleotides, the CDR3 is TGTGCCAGCAGCGTAAGCGCCCTTCGTAGCGGGAGTGGAGAGACCCAGTACTTC. Translated, it gives CASSVSALRSGSGETQYF.

The chain is built from TRBV7-2 and TRBJ2-1; possibly TRBD2 for D (6 bases). Germline V gene lookup returns CDR1 SGHTA and CDR2 FQGNSA. This CDR3 has 16 residues. Trimming took 2 bases from V and 2 from J, leaving 13 bases between them. This chain's CDR3 is CASSLRAAGTYNEQFF. The CDR3 DNA reads as TGTGCCAGCAGCTTAAGGGCGGCGGGAACCTACAATGAGCAGTTCTTC.

The chain joins TRBV4-1 to TRBJ1-1; D gene uncertain. Deletions cut 0 bases from V and 1 base from J, with 15 bases between. The CDR3 has 17 residues. In germline, CDR1 is MGHRA, CDR2 YSYEKL. CDR3 coding DNA: TGCGCCAGCAGCCAAGAAAGATATGGTGGCCAGAACACTGAAGCTTTCTTT. Translating gives CASSQERYGGQNTEAFF.

The chain couples TRBV29-1 to TRBJ1-1; tentative D call: TRBD1 (6 bases). This CDR3 is built from 13 residues. V lost 7 bases and J 0 bases, leaving 12 bases between the germline ends. Germline V gives CDR1 SQVTM, CDR2 ANQGSEA. The chain's CDR3 is CSGTVMMNTEAFF. CDR3 nucleotide sequence: TGCAGCGGGACAGTTATGATGAACACTGAAGCTTTCTTT.

The rearrangement uses TRBV9 and TRBJ1-4, with TRBD1 identical over 7 bases. The CDR3 has 14 residues. The V gene's germline CDR1 is SGDLS and CDR2 YYNGEE. V was clipped by 1 base and J by 6 bases; unmatched bases: 3. In DNA form, the CDR3 reads TGTGCCAGCAGCGTAAGGCAGGGGGATGAAAAACTGTTTTTT. The encoded protein is CASSVRQGDEKLFF.

The chain links TRBV4-2 to TRBJ2-7, with no clear D. The ends were cut back, 4 bases at V and 3 bases at J, with 13 bases in the middle. The CDR3 runs 14 residues. Germline values: CDR1 LGHNA, CDR2 YNFKEQ. The DNA of the CDR3 is TGTGCCAGCAGCCCTAGTACGGGTGGCTACGAGCAGTACTTC. Translated, it gives CASSPSTGGYEQYF.

The rearrangement links TRBV20-1 to TRBJ2-1; maybe TRBD1 (5 bases). Germline V gives CDR1 DFQATT, CDR2 SNEGSKA (reference sequence). The CDR3 runs 11 residues. Trimming cost V 6 bases and J 5 bases, with 8 bases left between them. The CDR3, as DNA: TGCAGTGCCCAGGGCCACAATGAGCAGTTCTTC. Protein sequence: CSAQGHNEQFF.

The V and J genes are TRBV5-4 and TRBJ2-5; 8 bases align to TRBD1. The J segment lost 2 bases and the V segment lost 2 bases, leaving 11 bases of the junction unmatched. The CDR3 has 17 residues. Germline CDR1 is SGHNT and CDR2 is YYREEE (reference sequence). DNA of the CDR3: TGTGCCAGCAGCTTCTTGGTGGATTACAGGGGGCAAGAGACCCAGTACTTC. The encoded protein is CASSFLVDYRGQETQYF.

CDR3 sequence reads: CASKLFGGNQPQHF. The CDR3 nucleotides read TGTGCCAGCAAACTATTCGGGGGAAATCAGCCCCAGCATTTT. J is TRBJ1-5 and V is TRBV28, with D possibly being TRBD1 (5 bases). The CDR3 runs 14 residues. The V gene's germline CDR1 is MDHEN and CDR2 SYDVKM. The V end was cut by 7 bases, the J end by 4 bases, with 14 bases between.

This chain connects TRBV27 to TRBJ2-7, with 7 nucleotides matching TRBD1. The CDR3 is 16 residues long. Germline-derived CDR1 and CDR2 are MNHEY and SMNVEV (reference sequence). V shed 2 bases and J 3 bases; nucleotides not matched to a gene: 10. The CDR3 DNA follows: TGTGCCAGCAGTTTAGGGACAGACTTAACCTACTACGAGCAGTACTTC. Translation: CASSLGTDLTYYEQYF.

V usage is TRBV6-1 and J usage is TRBJ2-7, with 11 bases matching TRBD2. This CDR3 has 14 amino acids. V lost 4 bases to trimming and J lost 3 bases; unmatched junction nucleotides: 2. CDR1 is MNHNS and CDR2 is SASEGT in the germline V gene. The CDR3 coding sequence is TGTGCCAGCAGTGTCGGGACTAGCGGCTACGAGCAGTACTTC. This encodes CASSVGTSGYEQYF.

This sequence joins TRBV28 and TRBJ1-5; 7 nucleotides match TRBD1. CDR1 and CDR2 from the germline V gene are MDHEN and SYDVKM. The CDR3 sequence is 14 residues long. The trim removed 8 bases at V and 3 bases at J, leaving 7 bases unmatched. This CDR3 is CASDLQGNNQPQHF. CDR3 sequence (DNA): TGTGCCAGCGATTTACAGGGGAACAATCAGCCCCAGCATTTT.

The chain is built from TRBV7-2 and TRBJ2-7; maybe TRBD2 (6 bases). The CDR3 extends over 14 amino acids. V shed 0 bases and J shed 2 bases, with 8 bases lying between them. CDR1 and CDR2 from the germline V gene are SGHTA and FQGNSA. CDR3 nucleotides: TGTGCCAGCAGCTTAGCTAGCGGTACCTACGAGCAGTACTTC. Residues: CASSLASGTYEQYF. Filled out from reference TRBV7-2 and TRBJ2-7, the complete variable domain reads GAGVSQSPSNKVTEKGKDVELRCDPISGHTALYWYRQSLGQGLEFLIYFQGNSAPDKSGLPSDRFSAERTGGSVSTLTIQRTQQEDSAVYLCASSLASGTYEQYFGPGTRLTVT.

V is TRBV9 and J is TRBJ2-5, with 11 bases identical to TRBD2. Germline V gene sequence: CDR1 SGDLS, CDR2 YYNGEE. The ends lost 4 bases at V and 2 bases at J; junction bases unmatched: 4. The CDR3 totals 15 residues. CDR3 protein: CASSPSSGGQETQYF. The CDR3 coding sequence is TGTGCCAGCAGCCCCTCTAGCGGGGGGCAAGAGACCCAGTACTTC.

The rearrangement uses TRBV5-4 and TRBJ2-1, with TRBD2 matching 13 bases. This CDR3 is 16 amino acids long. The J segment lost 6 bases and the V segment lost 4 bases, leaving 7 bases of the junction unmatched. Germline V gene sequence: CDR1 SGHNT, CDR2 YYREEE (reference sequence). This chain's CDR3 is CASSPGLAGSLNEQFF. The CDR3 DNA sequence: TGTGCCAGCAGCCCGGGACTAGCGGGATCTCTCAATGAGCAGTTCTTC.

V gene TRBV7-8 combines with J gene TRBJ2-7; 7 positions match TRBD2. Trimming cost V 0 bases and J 3 bases; bases outside gene matches: 14. The CDR3 has 18 amino acids. Germline values: CDR1 SGHVS, CDR2 FQNEAQ. CDR3 residues: CASSLALLGGHDYYEQYF. CDR3 bases: TGTGCCAGCAGCTTAGCCCTTTTGGGAGGGCACGACTACTACGAGCAGTACTTC.

The genes are TRBV19 and TRBJ1-1, with 12 nucleotides matching TRBD1. V gave up 5 bases and J gave up 11 bases; unmatched junction bases: 15. Germline V lookup: CDR1 LNHDA, CDR2 SQIVND (reference sequence). The CDR3 loop spans 16 amino acids. CDR3 nucleotide sequence: TGTGCCAGTAGTTCCCCTCGGGGACAGGGGGCGCAGGGCGCTTTCTTT. This codes for CASSSPRGQGAQGAFF.

The chain carries TRBV11-3 and TRBJ2-5; D remains unclear. The germline V and J ends were trimmed by 6 bases and 1 base, with 18 bases remaining between them. The CDR3 has 16 residues. The germline gives CDR1 SGHNT, CDR2 YENEEA. The chain's CDR3 is CASSPLTDTFQETQYF. The CDR3 DNA reads as TGTGCCAGCAGTCCTCTTACCGACACCTTCCAAGAGACCCAGTACTTC. Filled out from reference TRBV11-3 and TRBJ2-5, the complete variable domain reads EAGVVQSPRYKIIEKKQPVAFWCNPISGHNTLYWYLQNLGQGPELLIRYENEEAVDDSQLPKDRFSAERLKGVDSTLKIQPAELGDSAVYLCASSPLTDTFQETQYFGPGTRLLVL.

The gene calls are TRBV7-9 and TRBJ2-7; tentative D call: TRBD1 (6 bases). The CDR3 is 14 amino acids. Trimming cost V 5 bases and J 0 bases, with 11 bases left between them. Germline V gives CDR1 SEHNR, CDR2 FQNEAQ (reference sequence). The CDR3 region has the DNA TGTGCCAGCAGCCTCGGGACACACTCCTACGAGCAGTACTTC. It codes for CASSLGTHSYEQYF.

The count of this clone is one. This chain joins TRBV10-3 and TRBJ2-7, with TRBD1 identical over 11 bases. Per germline, CDR1 ENHRY and CDR2 SYGVKD. V gave up 9 bases and J gave up 4 bases; unmatched junction bases: 5. The CDR3 covers 13 residues. The CDR3 protein is CAIGTGGWYEQYF. In nucleotides, the CDR3 is TGTGCCATAGGGACAGGGGGTTGGTACGAGCAGTACTTC.

The J gene is TRBJ1-5, the V gene TRBV19; D unresolved. The CDR3 has 15 amino acids. Trimming cost V 3 bases and J 3 bases, with 12 bases left between them. CDR1 and CDR2 (germline): LNHDA, SQIVND (reference sequence). CDR3 in DNA: TGTGCCAGTAGTATTCCCTCGGGAAACAATCAGCCCCAGCATTTT. Translation: CASSIPSGNNQPQHF.

The chain carries TRBV4-2 and TRBJ2-7; weak D call: TRBD1 (5 bases). Germline V gene sequence: CDR1 LGHNA, CDR2 YNFKEQ. The V gene lost 0 bases and the J gene lost 2 bases, with 8 bases spanning the gap. The CDR3 loop spans 14 amino acids. The CDR3 nucleotides are TGTGCCAGCAGCCAAGATACAGGACCCTACGAGCAGTACTTC. Its protein product is CASSQDTGPYEQYF.

This clone was counted once. V usage is TRBV29-1 and J usage is TRBJ2-7, with D possibly TRBD2 on 5 matching bases. The germline CDR1 and CDR2 sequences are SQVTM and ANQGSEA. Trimming removed 1 base from V and 0 bases from J, with 10 bases in between. The CDR3 has 14 residues. The CDR3 DNA sequence: TGCAGCGTTGAAGGCAGCGGATACTCCTACGAGCAGTACTTC. Protein: CSVEGSGYSYEQYF.

The chain joins TRBV7-9 to TRBJ1-1, with D tentatively TRBD1 (5 bases). Trimming left V 5 bases short and J 10 bases short, with 17 bases between. The germline V gene encodes CDR1 SEHNR and CDR2 FQNEAQ (reference sequence). The CDR3 has 13 amino acids. This CDR3 is CASSPDSPITAFF. The DNA for the CDR3 is TGTGCCAGCAGCCCCGACAGCCCAATTACAGCTTTCTTT.

The rearrangement uses TRBV9 and TRBJ2-3; tentative D call: TRBD1 (5 bases). Trimming cost V 4 bases and J 3 bases, with 15 bases left between them. Per the germline V gene, CDR1 is SGDLS and CDR2 is YYNGEE. The length of the CDR3 is 15 residues. The CDR3 sequence: CASSLRAHGTDTQYF. The CDR3 bases are TGTGCCAGCAGCCTCAGGGCACATGGAACAGATACGCAGTATTTT.